The present TCR beta chain was sequenced within a study of T cell repertoires in cytomegalovirus infection. Study overall: Recently identified HLA-C-restricted and well-studied HLA-B-restricted CMV epitopes were used. Public TCR beta signatures were indicative of both CMV infection and a matching HLA type.

TCRdb re-analysed the reads in MiXCR, keeping a single row per CDR3 protein. The table shows more than 250,000 distinct CDR3 sequences, with 25% occurring only once. Findings and limits, study-wide: The ex vivo response was dominated by HLA-C-restricted CMV-specific TCR beta clonotypes.

V trimming: 6 bases; J trimming: 1 base; junction bases outside the gene matches: 8. Per the germline V gene, CDR1 is MNHEY and CDR2 is SVGEGT. The CDR3 is 15 residues long. Of note for this clonotype: Its specificity is not known.

The sample consisted of cultured PBMCs, taken from culture after CMV antigen stimulation. This sequence originates from a human donor in good health (CMV status not recorded). Some clones in this sample may be carry-over from other donors' samples. The V and J genes are TRBV6-2 or TRBV6-3 and TRBJ2-7, with 8 bases fitting TRBD2. The CDR3 spells CASSLSREGSYEQYV. The CDR3 DNA reads as TGTGCCAGCAGCCTCTCACGGGAGGGGTCCTACGAGCAGTACGTC.